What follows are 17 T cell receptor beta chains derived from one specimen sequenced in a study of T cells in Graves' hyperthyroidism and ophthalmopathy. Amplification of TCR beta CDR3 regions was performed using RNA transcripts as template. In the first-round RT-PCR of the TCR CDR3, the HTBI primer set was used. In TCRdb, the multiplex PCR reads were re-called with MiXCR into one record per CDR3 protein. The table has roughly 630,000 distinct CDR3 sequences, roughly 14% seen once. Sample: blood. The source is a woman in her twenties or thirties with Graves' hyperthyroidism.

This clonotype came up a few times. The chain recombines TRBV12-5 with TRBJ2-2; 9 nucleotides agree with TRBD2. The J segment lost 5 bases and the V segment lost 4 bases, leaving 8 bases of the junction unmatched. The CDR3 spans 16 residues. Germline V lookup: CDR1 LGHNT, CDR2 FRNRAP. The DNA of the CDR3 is TGTGCTAGTGGTTCCTCTACTAGCGGGCTGACCGGGGAGCTGTTTTTT. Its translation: CASGSSTSGLTGELFF.

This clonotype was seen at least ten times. CDR3 coding DNA: TGTGCCAGCAGCAGATCGGCGAACACTGAAGCTTTCTTT. Residues: CASSRSANTEAFF. The chain combines TRBV7-9 with TRBJ1-1; D uncertain. The CDR3 spans 13 residues. V was shortened by 5 bases and J by 1 base, with 8 bases between the two germline ends. The germline CDR1 and CDR2 sequences are SEHNR and FQNEAQ (reference sequence).

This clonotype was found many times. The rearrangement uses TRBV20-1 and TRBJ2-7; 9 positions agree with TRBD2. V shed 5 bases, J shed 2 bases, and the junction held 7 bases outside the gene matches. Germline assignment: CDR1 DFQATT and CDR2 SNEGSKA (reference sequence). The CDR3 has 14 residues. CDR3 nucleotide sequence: TGCAGTGCTCAACCGACTAGCGGAGCCTACGAGCAGTACTTC. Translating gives CSAQPTSGAYEQYF.

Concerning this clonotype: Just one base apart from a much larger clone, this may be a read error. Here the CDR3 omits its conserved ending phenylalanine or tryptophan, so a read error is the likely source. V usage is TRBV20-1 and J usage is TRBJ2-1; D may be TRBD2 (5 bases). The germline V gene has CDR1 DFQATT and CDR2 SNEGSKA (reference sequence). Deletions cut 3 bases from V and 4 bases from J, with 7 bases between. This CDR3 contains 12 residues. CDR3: CSASRRYNEQFS. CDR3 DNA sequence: TGCAGTGCTAGTCGGAGGTACAATGAGCAGTTCTCC.

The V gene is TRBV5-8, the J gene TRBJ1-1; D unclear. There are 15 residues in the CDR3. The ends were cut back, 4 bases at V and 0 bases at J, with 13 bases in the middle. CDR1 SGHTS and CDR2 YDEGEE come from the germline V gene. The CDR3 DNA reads TGTGCCAGCAGCCCTCAGACGGACCTGAACACTGAAGCTTTCTTT. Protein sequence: CASSPQTDLNTEAFF.

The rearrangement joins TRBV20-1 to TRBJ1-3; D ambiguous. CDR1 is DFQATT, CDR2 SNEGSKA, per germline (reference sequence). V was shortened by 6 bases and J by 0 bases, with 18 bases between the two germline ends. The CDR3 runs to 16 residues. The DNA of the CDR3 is TGCAGTGCCGACCACCAAGACCCACTCTCTGGAAACACCATATATTTT. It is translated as CSADHQDPLSGNTIYF.

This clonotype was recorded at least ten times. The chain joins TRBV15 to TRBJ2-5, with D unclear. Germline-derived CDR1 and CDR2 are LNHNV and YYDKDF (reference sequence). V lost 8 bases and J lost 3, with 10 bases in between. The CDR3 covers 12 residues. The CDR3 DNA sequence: TGTGCCACCCTCGGACGTAAAGAGACCCAGTACTTC. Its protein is CATLGRKETQYF.

CDR3 sequence (DNA): TGTGCCAGCAGCCCCCAGGGAGTTTCGTACAATGAGCAGTTCTTC. Its protein product is CASSPQGVSYNEQFF. V usage is TRBV7-3 and J usage is TRBJ2-1; D may be TRBD1 or TRBD2 (5 bases each). CDR1 SGHTA and CDR2 FQGTGA come from the germline V gene. The CDR3 runs to 15 residues. V lost 5 bases and J 4 bases, leaving 15 bases between the germline ends.

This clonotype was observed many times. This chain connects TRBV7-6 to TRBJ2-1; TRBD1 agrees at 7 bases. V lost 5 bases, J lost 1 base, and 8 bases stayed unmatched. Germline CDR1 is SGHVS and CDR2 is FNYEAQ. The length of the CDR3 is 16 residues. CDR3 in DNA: TGTGCCAGCAGCCCACGACAGGGTACATCCTACAATGAGCAGTTCTTC. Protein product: CASSPRQGTSYNEQFF. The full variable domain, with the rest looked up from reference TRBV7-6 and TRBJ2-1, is GAGVSQSPRYKVTKRGQDVALRCDPISGHVSLYWYRQALGQGPEFLTYFNYEAQQDKSGLPNDRFSAERPEGSISTLTIQRTEQRDSAMYRCASSPRQGTSYNEQFFGPGTRLTVL.

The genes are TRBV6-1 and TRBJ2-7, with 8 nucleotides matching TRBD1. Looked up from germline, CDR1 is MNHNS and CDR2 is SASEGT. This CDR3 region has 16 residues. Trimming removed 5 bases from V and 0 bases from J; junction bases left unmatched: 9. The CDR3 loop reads CASSNRGTGPSYEQYF. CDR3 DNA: TGTGCCAGCAGTAACCGCGGGACAGGTCCCTCCTACGAGCAGTACTTC.

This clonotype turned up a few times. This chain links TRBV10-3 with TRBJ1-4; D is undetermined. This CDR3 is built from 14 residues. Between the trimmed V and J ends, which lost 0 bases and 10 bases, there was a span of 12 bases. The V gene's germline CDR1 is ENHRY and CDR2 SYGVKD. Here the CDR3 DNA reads TGTGCCATCAGTGAGTCGGCGAAGGTGGGAAAACTGTTTTTT. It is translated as CAISESAKVGKLFF.

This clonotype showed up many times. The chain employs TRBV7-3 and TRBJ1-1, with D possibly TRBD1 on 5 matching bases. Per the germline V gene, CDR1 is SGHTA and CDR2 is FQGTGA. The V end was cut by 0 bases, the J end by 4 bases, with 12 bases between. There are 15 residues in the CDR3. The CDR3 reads CASSLTWGGSTEAFF. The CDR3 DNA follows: TGTGCCAGCAGCTTAACATGGGGCGGGAGCACTGAAGCTTTCTTT.

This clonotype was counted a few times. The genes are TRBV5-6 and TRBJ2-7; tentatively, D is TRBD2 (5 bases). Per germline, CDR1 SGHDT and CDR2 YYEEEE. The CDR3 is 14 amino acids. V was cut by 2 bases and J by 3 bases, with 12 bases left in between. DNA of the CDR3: TGTGCCAGCAGCTTATCTCATCGGGACTACGAGCAGTACTTC. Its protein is CASSLSHRDYEQYF. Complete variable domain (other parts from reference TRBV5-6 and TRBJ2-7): DAGVTQSPTHLIKTRGQQVTLRCSPKSGHDTVSWYQQALGQGPQFIFQYYEEEERQRGNFPDRFSGHQFPNYSSELNVNALLLGDSALYLCASSLSHRDYEQYFGPGTRLTVT.

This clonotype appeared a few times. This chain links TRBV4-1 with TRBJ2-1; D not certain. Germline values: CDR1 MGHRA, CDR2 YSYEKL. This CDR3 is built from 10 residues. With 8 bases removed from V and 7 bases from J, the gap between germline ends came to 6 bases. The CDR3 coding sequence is TGCGCCAGCGGGTTTAATGAGCAGTTCTTC. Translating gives CASGFNEQFF.

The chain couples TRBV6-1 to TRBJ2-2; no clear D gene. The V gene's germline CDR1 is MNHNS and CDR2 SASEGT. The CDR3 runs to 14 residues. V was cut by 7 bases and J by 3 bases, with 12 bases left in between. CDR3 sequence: CASTQGPDTGELFF. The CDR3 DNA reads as TGTGCCAGCACCCAAGGCCCGGACACCGGGGAGCTGTTTTTT.

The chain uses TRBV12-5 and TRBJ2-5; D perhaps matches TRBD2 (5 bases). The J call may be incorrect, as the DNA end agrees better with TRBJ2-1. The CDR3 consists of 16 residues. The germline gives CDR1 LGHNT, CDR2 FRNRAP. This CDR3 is CASGLTTGSGQETQFF. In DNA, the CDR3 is TGTGCTAGTGGTTTGACAACGGGATCCGGGCAAGAGACCCAGTTCTTC.

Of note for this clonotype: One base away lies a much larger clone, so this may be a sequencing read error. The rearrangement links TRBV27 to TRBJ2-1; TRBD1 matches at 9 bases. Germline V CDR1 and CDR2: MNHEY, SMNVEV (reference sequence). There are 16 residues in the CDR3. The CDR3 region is CSSSLFVGQGSPEQFF. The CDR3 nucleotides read TGTTCCAGCAGTTTGTTCGTTGGACAGGGGTCTCCTGAGCAGTTCTTC.